This T cell receptor (beta chain) derives from a study of monozygotic twins with inflammatory bowel disease. The CDR3 totals 14 residues. UMIs incorporating a 6-nucleotide sample barcode were appended by means of template switching. TCRdb reanalyzed the 5' RACE reads, giving one entry per CDR3 protein sequence and no DNA. Across about 160,000 distinct CDR3 sequences, the top ten clones capture about 2.4% of the sample. This rearrangement joins TRBV12-3 or TRBV12-4 to TRBJ1-4. This receptor was taken from a human donor with ulcerative colitis or Crohn's disease, or a healthy co-twin of an affected twin (not recorded which). Sequencing was performed on blood. The CDR3 spells CASSLSGRNEKLFF.